These T cell receptor beta chains were read from a single sample in a study of blood T cell repertoires in COVID-19. Clones were read by immunoSEQ multiplex PCR, and TCRdb kept only the in-frame ones, dropping some. The sample includes 400,000 to 450,000 clones, over 85% of them seen just once. Sequencing was performed on peripheral blood. These receptors were collected from a young man with COVID-19, enrolled during active disease. Both conserved end residues are part of each CDR3. Fields, in order: clone size, V gene, CDR3 length, D gene, J gene, CDR3 DNA, CDR3 protein. A D gene is named only where the DNA matches it firmly. Size tells how often a clone was seen (once, few, many) or the class of an expanded clone, and some rows leave it out.

clone_size: -; v_call: TRBV27; cdr3_length: 15; d_call: TRBD2; j_call: TRBJ2-1; cdr3_nt: TGTGCCAGCAGTTTCCCGGGACTAGCGGGGGGGAAGCAGTTCTTC; cdr3_aa: CASSFPGLAGGKQFF
clone_size: -; v_call: TRBV4-1; cdr3_length: 16; d_call: TRBD1; j_call: TRBJ2-7; cdr3_nt: TGCGCCAGCAGCCAAGAAGCGGGACAGGGTACCCACGAGCAGTACTTC; cdr3_aa: CASSQEAGQGTHEQYF
clone_size: -; v_call: TRBV7-9; cdr3_length: 15; d_call: -; j_call: TRBJ2-7; cdr3_nt: TGTGCCAGCAGCCCCAAGGGGAATTGGGTGGGCGAGCAGTACTTC; cdr3_aa: CASSPKGNWVGEQYF
clone_size: -; v_call: TRBV5-1; cdr3_length: 14; d_call: TRBD2; j_call: TRBJ2-7; cdr3_nt: TGCGCCAGCAGCTCTCTCGGGACTAGTAACGAGCAGTACTTC; cdr3_aa: CASSSLGTSNEQYF
clone_size: -; v_call: TRBV7-9; cdr3_length: 11; d_call: -; j_call: TRBJ2-7; cdr3_nt: TGTGCCAGCAGCTTAGCGCGGGAGCAGTACTTC; cdr3_aa: CASSLAREQYF
clone_size: -; v_call: TRBV6-5; cdr3_length: 15; d_call: TRBD2; j_call: TRBJ2-5; cdr3_nt: TGTGCCAGCAGTTGGATTAGCGGGGTCCAAGAGACCCAGTACTTC; cdr3_aa: CASSWISGVQETQYF
clone_size: -; v_call: TRBV6-5; cdr3_length: 14; d_call: -; j_call: TRBJ2-7; cdr3_nt: TGTGCCAGCAGTTTCAGGGCGCGTACCTACGAGCAGTACTTC; cdr3_aa: CASSFRARTYEQYF
clone_size: -; v_call: TRBV11-1; cdr3_length: 13; d_call: -; j_call: TRBJ1-1; cdr3_nt: TGTGCCAGCAGCTATGGGGGAGGGACTGAAGCTTTCTTT; cdr3_aa: CASSYGGGTEAFF
clone_size: -; v_call: TRBV7-6; cdr3_length: 16; d_call: TRBD1; j_call: TRBJ2-7; cdr3_nt: TGTGCCAGCAGCTCAACCCAGGGGGCTCAATTCTACGAGCAGTACTTC; cdr3_aa: CASSSTQGAQFYEQYF
clone_size: -; v_call: TRBV12-5; cdr3_length: 16; d_call: -; j_call: TRBJ2-1; cdr3_nt: TGTGCTAGTGGTTTGGTACAAGGGAGCTCCTACAATGAGCAGTTCTTC; cdr3_aa: CASGLVQGSSYNEQFF
clone_size: -; v_call: TRBV5-4; cdr3_length: 14; d_call: TRBD1; j_call: TRBJ1-2; cdr3_nt: TGTGCCAGCAGCCTGGGACAGTTAGACTATGGCTACACCTTC; cdr3_aa: CASSLGQLDYGYTF
clone_size: -; v_call: TRBV27; cdr3_length: 13; d_call: -; j_call: TRBJ2-1; cdr3_nt: TGTGCCAGCACTGGACTATCACGGGGTGAGCAGTTCTTC; cdr3_aa: CASTGLSRGEQFF
clone_size: -; v_call: TRBV4-1; cdr3_length: 15; d_call: -; j_call: TRBJ2-7; cdr3_nt: TGCGCCAGCAGCCAAGTCATTGGAGTAGCCTACGAGCAGTACTTC; cdr3_aa: CASSQVIGVAYEQYF
clone_size: -; v_call: TRBV5-1; cdr3_length: 15; d_call: -; j_call: TRBJ1-4; cdr3_nt: TGCGCCAGCAGCTTGGCCCGGGAGGGGTTTGAAAAACTGTTTTTT; cdr3_aa: CASSLAREGFEKLFF
clone_size: -; v_call: TRBV29-1; cdr3_length: 16; d_call: -; j_call: TRBJ2-6; cdr3_nt: TGCAGCGTTTTCCTCTTTGGGGAGTACGGGGCCAACGTCCTGACTTTC; cdr3_aa: CSVFLFGEYGANVLTF
clone_size: once; v_call: TRBV29-1; cdr3_length: 13; d_call: -; j_call: TRBJ2-3; cdr3_nt: TGCAGCGTCCCGACCGGAGGCACAGATACGCAGTATTTT; cdr3_aa: CSVPTGGTDTQYF
clone_size: -; v_call: TRBV28; cdr3_length: 16; d_call: TRBD1; j_call: TRBJ2-7; cdr3_nt: TGTGCCAGCAGTTTAGGGGCGACAGGGGCCTCCTACGAGCAGTACTTC; cdr3_aa: CASSLGATGASYEQYF
clone_size: -; v_call: TRBV5-1; cdr3_length: 14; d_call: TRBD1; j_call: TRBJ2-7; cdr3_nt: TGCGCCAGCAGCTTGGCCGGACAGGGGTCCGAGCAGTACTTC; cdr3_aa: CASSLAGQGSEQYF
clone_size: -; v_call: TRBV19; cdr3_length: 14; d_call: TRBD1; j_call: TRBJ2-1; cdr3_nt: TGTGCCAGTAGTACCGGACAGGCCTACAATGAGCAGTTCTTC; cdr3_aa: CASSTGQAYNEQFF
clone_size: few; v_call: TRBV29-1; cdr3_length: 13; d_call: TRBD1; j_call: TRBJ2-7; cdr3_nt: TGCAGCGTTGCCGGACAGGGGGCCTACGAGCAGTACTTC; cdr3_aa: CSVAGQGAYEQYF
clone_size: few; v_call: TRBV11-2; cdr3_length: 12; d_call: -; j_call: TRBJ1-2; cdr3_nt: TGTGCCAGCAGCCTAGGGGAGTATGGCTACACCTTC; cdr3_aa: CASSLGEYGYTF
clone_size: -; v_call: TRBV27; cdr3_length: 14; d_call: TRBD1; j_call: TRBJ1-5; cdr3_nt: TGTGCCAGCAGACCACAGGGGACCCAACAGCCCCAGCATTTT; cdr3_aa: CASRPQGTQQPQHF
clone_size: once; v_call: TRBV3-1/TRBV3-2; cdr3_length: 16; d_call: TRBD1; j_call: TRBJ2-2; cdr3_nt: TGTGCCAGCAGCCCGGGACAGAGAATCAGGACCGGGGAGCTGTTTTTT; cdr3_aa: CASSPGQRIRTGELFF
clone_size: few; v_call: TRBV6-5; cdr3_length: 12; d_call: -; j_call: TRBJ1-1; cdr3_nt: TGTGCCAGCAGTCGGGTAAACACTGAAGCTTTCTTT; cdr3_aa: CASSRVNTEAFF
clone_size: -; v_call: TRBV3-1/TRBV3-2; cdr3_length: 16; d_call: -; j_call: TRBJ2-6; cdr3_nt: TGTGCCAGCAGCCAAGAACGGTACTCTGGGGCCAACGTCCTGACTTTC; cdr3_aa: CASSQERYSGANVLTF
clone_size: -; v_call: TRBV7-9; cdr3_length: 16; d_call: TRBD1; j_call: TRBJ1-2; cdr3_nt: TGTGCCAGCAGTAGGCCAGGGGGCGCGGGGGACTATGGCTACACCTTC; cdr3_aa: CASSRPGGAGDYGYTF
clone_size: once; v_call: TRBV4-1; cdr3_length: 16; d_call: TRBD2; j_call: TRBJ2-7; cdr3_nt: TGCGCCAGCAGCCAAGATCCTAGCGGGAGTTCCGACGAGCAGTACTTC; cdr3_aa: CASSQDPSGSSDEQYF
clone_size: -; v_call: TRBV6-4; cdr3_length: 16; d_call: TRBD1; j_call: TRBJ2-3; cdr3_nt: TGTGCCAGCAGTGACCGGGCAGGGGGTGGCACAGATACGCAGTATTTT; cdr3_aa: CASSDRAGGGTDTQYF
clone_size: -; v_call: TRBV6-4; cdr3_length: 13; d_call: -; j_call: TRBJ2-2; cdr3_nt: TGTGCCAGCAGTGAAGTCGGGTCCGGGGAGCTGTTTTTT; cdr3_aa: CASSEVGSGELFF
clone_size: -; v_call: TRBV11-3; cdr3_length: 13; d_call: -; j_call: TRBJ2-3; cdr3_nt: TGTGCCAGCAGTCTCGACAGGCCAGATACGCAGTATTTT; cdr3_aa: CASSLDRPDTQYF
clone_size: -; v_call: TRBV6-4; cdr3_length: 13; d_call: TRBD1; j_call: TRBJ2-3; cdr3_nt: TGTGCCATTCACGGGACAGGGATTACGGCGCAGTATTTT; cdr3_aa: CAIHGTGITAQYF
clone_size: -; v_call: TRBV21-1; cdr3_length: 20; d_call: -; j_call: TRBJ2-1; cdr3_nt: TGTGCCAGCAGCAAAACGGCCACAAGGCGGCAAAAGACAGGTCCCAATGAGCAGTTCTTC; cdr3_aa: CASSKTATRRQKTGPNEQFF
clone_size: -; v_call: TRBV18; cdr3_length: 14; d_call: -; j_call: TRBJ2-2; cdr3_nt: TGTGCCAGCTCACCGGACAGGAACACCGGGGAGCTGTTTTTT; cdr3_aa: CASSPDRNTGELFF
clone_size: once; v_call: TRBV19; cdr3_length: 16; d_call: TRBD2; j_call: TRBJ2-7; cdr3_nt: TGTGCCAGTAGTATCGGATTAGCGGGAGGGTCCTACGAGCAGTACTTC; cdr3_aa: CASSIGLAGGSYEQYF
clone_size: -; v_call: TRBV24-1; cdr3_length: 15; d_call: -; j_call: TRBJ2-3; cdr3_nt: TGTGCCACCAGTGTAGGGGGTTTAAGCACAGATACGCAGTATTTT; cdr3_aa: CATSVGGLSTDTQYF
clone_size: once; v_call: TRBV18; cdr3_length: 14; d_call: -; j_call: TRBJ1-3; cdr3_nt: TGTGCCAGCTCACCCCCGGAGTACGGAAACACCATATATTTT; cdr3_aa: CASSPPEYGNTIYF
clone_size: -; v_call: TRBV9; cdr3_length: 15; d_call: TRBD2; j_call: TRBJ2-5; cdr3_nt: TGTGCCAGCAGCTTTAGCGGGAGGGCCGTAGAGACCCAGTACTTC; cdr3_aa: CASSFSGRAVETQYF
clone_size: -; v_call: TRBV29-1; cdr3_length: 13; d_call: -; j_call: TRBJ1-1; cdr3_nt: TGCAGCGTTGTAACGGTCTTGAACACTGAAGCTTTCTTT; cdr3_aa: CSVVTVLNTEAFF
clone_size: -; v_call: TRBV18; cdr3_length: 14; d_call: TRBD1; j_call: TRBJ2-7; cdr3_nt: TGTGCCAGCTCACTCGGACAGGGCGACTACGAGCAGTACTTC; cdr3_aa: CASSLGQGDYEQYF
clone_size: -; v_call: TRBV2; cdr3_length: 17; d_call: -; j_call: TRBJ1-4; cdr3_nt: TGTGCCAGCAGTGGGTCGACCCTAGGTGCAACTAATGAAAAACTGTTTTTT; cdr3_aa: CASSGSTLGATNEKLFF
clone_size: once; v_call: TRBV28; cdr3_length: 16; d_call: TRBD2; j_call: TRBJ2-7; cdr3_nt: TGTGCCAGCAGTTTCCATCTAGCGGCCCTCTCCTACGAGCAGTACTTC; cdr3_aa: CASSFHLAALSYEQYF
clone_size: -; v_call: TRBV7-9; cdr3_length: 15; d_call: -; j_call: TRBJ2-7; cdr3_nt: TGTGCCAGCAGCTTTCGTGGCGTAGGAGGGGACGAGCAGTACTTC; cdr3_aa: CASSFRGVGGDEQYF
clone_size: -; v_call: TRBV4-1; cdr3_length: 16; d_call: TRBD1; j_call: TRBJ2-7; cdr3_nt: TGCGCCAGCAGACACAACCTGGGACAGGGAGAGTACGAGCAGTACTTC; cdr3_aa: CASRHNLGQGEYEQYF
clone_size: -; v_call: TRBV19; cdr3_length: 11; d_call: -; j_call: TRBJ1-3; cdr3_nt: TGTGCCTCGAAACACGGAAACACCATATATTTT; cdr3_aa: CASKHGNTIYF
clone_size: -; v_call: TRBV29-1; cdr3_length: 15; d_call: -; j_call: TRBJ2-2; cdr3_nt: TGCAGCGTGGGAACAGGGACGGGGTTAACCGGGGAGCTGTTTTTT; cdr3_aa: CSVGTGTGLTGELFF
clone_size: -; v_call: TRBV19; cdr3_length: 18; d_call: TRBD2; j_call: TRBJ2-1; cdr3_nt: TGTGCCAGTACTCCGACTAGCGGGGGGGCCTACTCCTACAATGAGCAGTTCTTC; cdr3_aa: CASTPTSGGAYSYNEQFF
clone_size: -; v_call: TRBV28; cdr3_length: 14; d_call: -; j_call: TRBJ1-5; cdr3_nt: TGTGCCAGCAGTTTCATGGGGGGGGACCAGCCCCAGCATTTT; cdr3_aa: CASSFMGGDQPQHF
clone_size: -; v_call: TRBV7-6; cdr3_length: 13; d_call: -; j_call: TRBJ2-3; cdr3_nt: TGTGCCAGCAGCTTAGGAGCCTCAGATACGCAGTATTTT; cdr3_aa: CASSLGASDTQYF
clone_size: once; v_call: TRBV5-1; cdr3_length: 13; d_call: -; j_call: TRBJ2-7; cdr3_nt: TGCGCCAGCAGCCCCCGGTCGGGTTACGAGCAGTACTTC; cdr3_aa: CASSPRSGYEQYF